This T cell receptor (beta chain) appears in the sequencing data of a study of CD8 T cells in ankylosing spondylitis. Regarding the study as a whole: A TCR beta motif of 7 to 9 highly homologous variants seemed to mark ankylosing spondylitis blood. Clones tied to disease were said to be significantly enriched in matched ankylosing spondylitis synovial fluid.

This CDR3 comprises 15 residues. With 4 bases removed from V and 3 bases from J, the gap between germline ends came to 14 bases. Germline V gene sequence: CDR1 KGHDR, CDR2 SFDVKD. Quantitative barcoded 5'-RACE was used to prepare TCR beta libraries. A single record per CDR3 protein comes from TCRdb applying MiXCR to the 5' RACE reads. Among some 270,000 distinct CDR3 sequences listed, 15% to 20% were seen once. A word on this clonotype: Antigen: not known.

This sequence was found in a male donor with ankylosing spondylitis or in good health (not recorded which). The genes are TRBV24-1 and TRBJ2-5; D is uncertain. Input material: blood, either unsorted or a sorted T cell fraction (not recorded which). The CDR3 sequence: CATSDPRTDKETQYF. Here the CDR3 DNA reads TGTGCCACCAGTGACCCGCGGACGGATAAAGAGACCCAGTACTTC.